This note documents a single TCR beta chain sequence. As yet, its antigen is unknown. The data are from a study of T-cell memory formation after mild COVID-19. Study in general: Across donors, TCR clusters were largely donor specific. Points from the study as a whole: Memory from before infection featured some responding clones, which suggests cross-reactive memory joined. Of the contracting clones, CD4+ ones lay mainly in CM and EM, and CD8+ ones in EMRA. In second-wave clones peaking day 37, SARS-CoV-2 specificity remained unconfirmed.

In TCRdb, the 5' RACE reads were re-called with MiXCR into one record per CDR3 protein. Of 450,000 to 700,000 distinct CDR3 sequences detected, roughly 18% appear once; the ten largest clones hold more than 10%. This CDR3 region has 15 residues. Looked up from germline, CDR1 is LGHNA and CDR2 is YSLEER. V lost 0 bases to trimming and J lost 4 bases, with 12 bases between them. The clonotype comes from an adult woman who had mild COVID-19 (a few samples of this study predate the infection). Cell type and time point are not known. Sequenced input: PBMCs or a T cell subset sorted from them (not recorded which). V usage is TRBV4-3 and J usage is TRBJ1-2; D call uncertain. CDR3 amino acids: CASSQEGLSSYGYTF. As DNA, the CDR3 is TGCGCCAGCAGCCAAGAGGGGTTATCTAGCTATGGCTACACCTTC.